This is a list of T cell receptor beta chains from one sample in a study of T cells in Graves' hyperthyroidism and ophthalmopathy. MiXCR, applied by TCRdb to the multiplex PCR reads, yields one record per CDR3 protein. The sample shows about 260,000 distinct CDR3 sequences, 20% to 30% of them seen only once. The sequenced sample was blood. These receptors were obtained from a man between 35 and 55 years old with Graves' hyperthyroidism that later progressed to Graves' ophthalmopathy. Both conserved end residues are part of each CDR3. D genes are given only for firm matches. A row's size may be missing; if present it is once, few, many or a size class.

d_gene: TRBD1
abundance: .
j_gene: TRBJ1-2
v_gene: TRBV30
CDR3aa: CAWSPGTARTANYGYTF
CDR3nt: TGTGCCTGGAGCCCCGGGACAGCACGAACCGCGAACTATGGCTACACCTTC

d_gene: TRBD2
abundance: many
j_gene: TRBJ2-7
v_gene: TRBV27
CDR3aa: CASSLLGTSGLYEQYF
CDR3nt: TGTGCCAGCAGTTTATTAGGGACTAGCGGGCTCTACGAGCAGTACTTC

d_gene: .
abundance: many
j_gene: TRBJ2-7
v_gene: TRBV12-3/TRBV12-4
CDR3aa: CASGNDYEQYF
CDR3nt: TGTGCCAGCGGGAACGACTACGAGCAGTACTTC

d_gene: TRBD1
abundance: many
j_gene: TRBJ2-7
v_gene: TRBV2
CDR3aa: CASRLGTGNHEQYF
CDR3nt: TGTGCCAGCAGGCTCGGGACAGGGAACCACGAGCAGTACTTC

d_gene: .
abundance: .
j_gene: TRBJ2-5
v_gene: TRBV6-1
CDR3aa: CASSSPDIRGQETQYF
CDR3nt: TGTGCCAGCAGCTCCCCGGACATTAGAGGCCAAGAGACCCAGTACTTC

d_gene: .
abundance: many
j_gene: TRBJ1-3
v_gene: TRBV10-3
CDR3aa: CATNPRQGEGDTIYF
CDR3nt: TGTGCCACCAACCCTCGGCAAGGGGAAGGAGACACCATATATTTT

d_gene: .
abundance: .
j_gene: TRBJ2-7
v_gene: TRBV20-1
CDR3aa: CSAYPEGRSYEQYF
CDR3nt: TGCAGTGCCTACCCGGAGGGACGGTCCTACGAGCAGTACTTC

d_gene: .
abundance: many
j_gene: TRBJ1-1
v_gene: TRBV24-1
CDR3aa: CATSGTMNTEAFF
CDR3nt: TGTGCCACCAGTGGGACAATGAACACTGAAGCTTTCTTT

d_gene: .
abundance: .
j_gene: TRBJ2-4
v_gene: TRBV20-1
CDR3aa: CRIGDGKNIQYF
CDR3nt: TGCCGGATAGGAGACGGCAAAAACATTCAGTACTTC

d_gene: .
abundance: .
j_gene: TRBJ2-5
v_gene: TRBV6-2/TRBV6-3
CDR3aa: CASSLRRWETQYF
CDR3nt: TGTGCCAGCAGTTTGCGCCGGTGGGAGACCCAGTACTTC

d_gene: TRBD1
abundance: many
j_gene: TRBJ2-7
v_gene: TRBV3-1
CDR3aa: CASSPRSDRVWYEQYF
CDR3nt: TGTGCCAGCAGCCCCCGCTCGGACAGGGTTTGGTACGAGCAGTACTTC

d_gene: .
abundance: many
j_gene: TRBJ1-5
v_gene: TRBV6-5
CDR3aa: CASSYGRVNQPQHF
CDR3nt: TGTGCCAGCAGTTATGGCAGGGTAAATCAGCCCCAGCATTTT

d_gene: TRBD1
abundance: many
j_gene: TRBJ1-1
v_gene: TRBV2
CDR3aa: CASREYRGRTEAFF
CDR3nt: TGTGCCAGCAGGGAATACAGGGGGCGCACTGAAGCTTTCTTT

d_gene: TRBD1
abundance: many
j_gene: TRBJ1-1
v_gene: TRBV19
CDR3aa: CASSNWTGRAEAFF
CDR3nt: TGTGCCAGTAGTAACTGGACAGGGAGAGCTGAAGCTTTCTTT

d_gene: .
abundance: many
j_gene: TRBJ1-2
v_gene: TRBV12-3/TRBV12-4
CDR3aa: CATGARQHYGYTF
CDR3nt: TGTGCCACCGGCGCCCGACAGCACTATGGCTACACCTTC

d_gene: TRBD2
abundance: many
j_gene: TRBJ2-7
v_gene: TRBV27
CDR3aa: CASSPGLGFYEQYF
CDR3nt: TGTGCCAGCAGTCCGGGACTAGGATTCTACGAGCAGTACTTC

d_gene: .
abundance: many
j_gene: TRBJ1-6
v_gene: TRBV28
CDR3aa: CASSLLEQGASPLHF
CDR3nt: TGTGCCAGCAGTTTACTCGAACAGGGAGCTTCACCCCTCCACTTT

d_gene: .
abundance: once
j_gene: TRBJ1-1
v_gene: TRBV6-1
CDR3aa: CASSGQGIFNVAFF
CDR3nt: TGTGCCAGCAGTGGGCAGGGGATCTTCAACGTAGCTTTCTTT